A selection of T cell receptor beta chains follows, all from one sample in a study of human T cells and chemical hapten exposure. TCRdb reprocessed the RACE reads via MiXCR and lists one record per CDR3 protein. The sample lists 370,000 or so distinct CDR3 sequences; 4% to 5.5% were seen once. Sample: whole blood, taken in connection with sensitization to the hapten diphenylcyclopropenone (DPC). These receptors all come from a woman between 50 and 59 years old with alopecia areata. Some clones in this sample may be carry-over from other donors' samples. Both conserved end residues are part of each CDR3. The D gene is left open where the match is weak. Clone size is stated in some rows and not others, as once, few, many or a class when expanded.

d_gene: NA
v_gene: TRBV5-1
j_gene: TRBJ2-6
abundance: many
CDR3nt: TGCGCCAGCAGCCGGCAGGGGCGAAACTCTGGGGCCAACGTCCTGACTTTC
CDR3aa: CASSRQGRNSGANVLTF

d_gene: TRBD2
v_gene: TRBV3-1
j_gene: TRBJ2-1
abundance: NA
CDR3nt: TGTGCCAGCAACCTCGCTAGCGGGGGGATGTATGAGCAGTTCTTC
CDR3aa: CASNLASGGMYEQFF

d_gene: NA
v_gene: TRBV12-1
j_gene: TRBJ2-7
abundance: many
CDR3nt: TGTGCCAGCATCAAACAGGGGGCGGTCTACGAGCAGTACTTC
CDR3aa: CASIKQGAVYEQYF

d_gene: NA
v_gene: TRBV4-3
j_gene: TRBJ1-4
abundance: few
CDR3nt: TGCGCCAGCAGCCAAAGTCTAGGACAAACTGAAAAACTGTTTTTT
CDR3aa: CASSQSLGQTEKLFF

d_gene: NA
v_gene: TRBV4-2
j_gene: TRBJ2-1
abundance: many
CDR3nt: TGTGCCAGCAGCCAAGATTTGGGGAGGCATGAGCAGTTCTTC
CDR3aa: CASSQDLGRHEQFF

d_gene: NA
v_gene: TRBV19
j_gene: TRBJ1-6
abundance: few
CDR3nt: TGTGCCAGTAGTATAGGACAGTCTACGGACACCCTCCACTTT
CDR3aa: CASSIGQSTDTLHF

d_gene: NA
v_gene: TRBV7-2
j_gene: TRBJ2-1
abundance: NA
CDR3nt: TGTGCCAGCAGCTCACTAGACAATGAGCAGTTCTTC
CDR3aa: CASSSLDNEQFF

d_gene: NA
v_gene: TRBV7-2
j_gene: TRBJ2-2
abundance: many
CDR3nt: TGTGCCAGCAGCAGGGGCGCGAACACCGGGGAGCTGTTTTTT
CDR3aa: CASSRGANTGELFF

d_gene: NA
v_gene: TRBV7-9
j_gene: TRBJ1-4
abundance: many
CDR3nt: TGTGCCAGCAGCTACACAGGGAGTGAAAAACTGTTTTTT
CDR3aa: CASSYTGSEKLFF

d_gene: NA
v_gene: TRBV3-1
j_gene: TRBJ2-7
abundance: few
CDR3nt: TGTGCCAGCAGCCAAGACGTAGGGTCCGAGCAGTACTTC
CDR3aa: CASSQDVGSEQYF

d_gene: TRBD1
v_gene: TRBV13
j_gene: TRBJ2-7
abundance: many
CDR3nt: TGTGCCAGCAGCACCAATGGACAGGGCTCCTACGAGCAGTACTTC
CDR3aa: CASSTNGQGSYEQYF

d_gene: NA
v_gene: TRBV9
j_gene: TRBJ1-1
abundance: NA
CDR3nt: TGTGCCAGCAGCGTAGGTCCGGAAAACACTGAAGCTTTCTTT
CDR3aa: CASSVGPENTEAFF

d_gene: TRBD1
v_gene: TRBV29-1
j_gene: TRBJ2-1
abundance: medium-sized
CDR3nt: TGCAGCGTTCAATATGGGACAGGGTCGGGCAATGAGCAGTTCTTC
CDR3aa: CSVQYGTGSGNEQFF

d_gene: TRBD2
v_gene: TRBV12-3/TRBV12-4
j_gene: TRBJ2-1
abundance: many
CDR3nt: TGCGCCAGCAGCTGGACTAGCGGGAATGAGCAGTTCTTC
CDR3aa: CASSWTSGNEQFF

d_gene: NA
v_gene: TRBV7-9
j_gene: TRBJ1-5
abundance: many
CDR3nt: TGTGCCAGCAGCTTAGACATTCAGCCCCAGCATTTT
CDR3aa: CASSLDIQPQHF

d_gene: NA
v_gene: TRBV6-5
j_gene: TRBJ2-3
abundance: NA
CDR3nt: TGTGCCAGCAGTGGACGGGACGGCAGAGATACGCAGTATTTT
CDR3aa: CASSGRDGRDTQYF

d_gene: NA
v_gene: TRBV6-4
j_gene: TRBJ2-3
abundance: NA
CDR3nt: TGTGCCAGCAGGCCGTGGGGCACAGATACGCAGTATTTT
CDR3aa: CASRPWGTDTQYF

d_gene: TRBD1
v_gene: TRBV10-3
j_gene: TRBJ1-1
abundance: many
CDR3nt: TGTGCCATCAGCGGAGGGACAGCTACTATGAACACTGAAGCTTTCTTT
CDR3aa: CAISGGTATMNTEAFF

d_gene: TRBD2
v_gene: TRBV11-2
j_gene: TRBJ2-6
abundance: many
CDR3nt: TGTGCCAGCAGCTTTGGGGCGGGAGTCCCCGGGGCCAACGTCCTGACTTTC
CDR3aa: CASSFGAGVPGANVLTF

d_gene: NA
v_gene: TRBV2
j_gene: TRBJ2-3
abundance: NA
CDR3nt: TGTGCCAGCAGTGAGAGTCGGAATACGCAGTATTTT
CDR3aa: CASSESRNTQYF

d_gene: TRBD1
v_gene: TRBV28
j_gene: TRBJ2-7
abundance: few
CDR3nt: TGTGCCACGAAGACCCGGGACAGGGGGTCCGAGCAGTACTTC
CDR3aa: CATKTRDRGSEQYF

d_gene: NA
v_gene: TRBV27
j_gene: TRBJ1-5
abundance: many
CDR3nt: TGTGCCAGTTCCCCGAGAGATAGCAATCAGCCCCAGCATTTT
CDR3aa: CASSPRDSNQPQHF

d_gene: NA
v_gene: TRBV5-6
j_gene: TRBJ1-2
abundance: NA
CDR3nt: TGTGCCAGCAGCTTGAAGCTCTACAGGGTTAACTATGGCTACACCTTC
CDR3aa: CASSLKLYRVNYGYTF

d_gene: NA
v_gene: TRBV20-1
j_gene: TRBJ1-1
abundance: few
CDR3nt: TGCAGTGCTATTCCGGGGCTACTATCGCGTGAAGCTTTCTTT
CDR3aa: CSAIPGLLSREAFF

d_gene: NA
v_gene: TRBV19
j_gene: TRBJ2-7
abundance: NA
CDR3nt: TGTGCCAGTAGTTCCCTTCTTGAGGGACCCTACGAGCAGTACTTC
CDR3aa: CASSSLLEGPYEQYF

d_gene: NA
v_gene: TRBV7-9
j_gene: TRBJ1-5
abundance: many
CDR3nt: TGTGCCAGCAGTCCTAATCAGGGACAGCCCCAGCATTTT
CDR3aa: CASSPNQGQPQHF

d_gene: NA
v_gene: TRBV5-1
j_gene: TRBJ2-7
abundance: few
CDR3nt: TGCGCCAGCAGCTTGGACCTGGTAGTCTACGAGCAGTACTTC
CDR3aa: CASSLDLVVYEQYF

d_gene: TRBD1
v_gene: TRBV12-3/TRBV12-4
j_gene: TRBJ1-6
abundance: NA
CDR3nt: TGTGCCAGCAGCAGACTCGGACAGGGGCGTTCACCCCTCCACTTT
CDR3aa: CASSRLGQGRSPLHF

d_gene: NA
v_gene: TRBV20-1
j_gene: TRBJ1-6
abundance: few
CDR3nt: TGCAGTGCTCCGGTGGGGAGAGGAGATAATTCACCCCTCCACTTT
CDR3aa: CSAPVGRGDNSPLHF

d_gene: NA
v_gene: TRBV30
j_gene: TRBJ2-7
abundance: many
CDR3nt: TGTGCCTGGAGTCAAGGCGGCTACGAGCAGTACTTC
CDR3aa: CAWSQGGYEQYF

d_gene: TRBD1
v_gene: TRBV14
j_gene: TRBJ2-1
abundance: many
CDR3nt: TGTGCCAGCAAGGACAGGGGCGCCTACAATGAGCAGTTCTTC
CDR3aa: CASKDRGAYNEQFF

d_gene: TRBD1
v_gene: TRBV5-4
j_gene: TRBJ1-1
abundance: many
CDR3nt: TGTGCCAGCAGTAGGGGAAGGGGGCTGGGCACTGAAGCTTTCTTT
CDR3aa: CASSRGRGLGTEAFF

d_gene: NA
v_gene: TRBV20-1
j_gene: TRBJ2-7
abundance: few
CDR3nt: TGCAGTGCCCCGTCCGGGGGAGGGCAGTACTTC
CDR3aa: CSAPSGGGQYF

d_gene: NA
v_gene: TRBV2
j_gene: TRBJ1-2
abundance: many
CDR3nt: TGTGCCAGCAGTGAGGACAGCACCTATGGCTACACCTTC
CDR3aa: CASSEDSTYGYTF

d_gene: TRBD2
v_gene: TRBV5-1
j_gene: TRBJ2-5
abundance: NA
CDR3nt: TGCGCCAGCAGCCTCTACCCGGGACTACAGACCCAGTACTTC
CDR3aa: CASSLYPGLQTQYF

d_gene: NA
v_gene: TRBV4-2
j_gene: TRBJ2-1
abundance: NA
CDR3nt: TGTGCCACCTCCCCTGGAACCTTGGATGAGCAGTTCTTC
CDR3aa: CATSPGTLDEQFF

d_gene: TRBD1
v_gene: TRBV27
j_gene: TRBJ2-4
abundance: many
CDR3nt: TGTGCCAGCAGTTTGAGGCTACAGGGGACGCACATTCAGTACTTC
CDR3aa: CASSLRLQGTHIQYF

d_gene: NA
v_gene: TRBV28
j_gene: TRBJ2-1
abundance: many
CDR3nt: TGTGCCAGCAGTATACCGGGACCCCCCCAGGAGCAGTTCTTC
CDR3aa: CASSIPGPPQEQFF

d_gene: TRBD2
v_gene: TRBV3-1
j_gene: TRBJ2-1
abundance: NA
CDR3nt: TGTGCCAGCAGCACGCGGGAGAGAGATGAGGAGTTCTTC
CDR3aa: CASSTRERDEEFF

d_gene: TRBD1
v_gene: TRBV11-2
j_gene: TRBJ2-1
abundance: few
CDR3nt: TGTGCCAGCAGCTTCCGGACAGGAATCCCCGTCGGCAATGAGCAGTTCTTC
CDR3aa: CASSFRTGIPVGNEQFF

d_gene: NA
v_gene: TRBV6-1
j_gene: TRBJ1-5
abundance: many
CDR3nt: TGTGCCAGCAGTGAAGCTATTTCCTTTTATAGCAATCAGCCCCAGCATTTT
CDR3aa: CASSEAISFYSNQPQHF

d_gene: TRBD1
v_gene: TRBV20-1
j_gene: TRBJ1-4
abundance: NA
CDR3nt: TGCAGTGCTAAGGGGGCGAGTGAAAAACTGTTTTTT
CDR3aa: CSAKGASEKLFF

d_gene: NA
v_gene: TRBV6-1
j_gene: TRBJ2-2
abundance: many
CDR3nt: TGTGCCAGCAGTGAATACGGGGGCACCGGGGAGCTGTTTTTT
CDR3aa: CASSEYGGTGELFF

d_gene: NA
v_gene: TRBV4-2
j_gene: TRBJ2-2
abundance: NA
CDR3nt: TGTGCCAGCAGCCAAGGGCAGGCGAACACCGGGGAGCTGTTTTTT
CDR3aa: CASSQGQANTGELFF

d_gene: NA
v_gene: TRBV6-2/TRBV6-3
j_gene: TRBJ2-1
abundance: many
CDR3nt: TGTGCCAGCAGTTACATCAGTGAGCAGTTCTTC
CDR3aa: CASSYISEQFF

d_gene: NA
v_gene: TRBV2
j_gene: TRBJ2-5
abundance: NA
CDR3nt: TGTGCCAGCAGTGAACTTGACACAGCTCAAGAGACCCAGTACTTC
CDR3aa: CASSELDTAQETQYF

d_gene: NA
v_gene: TRBV28
j_gene: TRBJ2-4
abundance: many
CDR3nt: TGTGCCAGCAGTTTGCGCGGAGCCAAAAACATTCAGTACTTC
CDR3aa: CASSLRGAKNIQYF

d_gene: NA
v_gene: TRBV18
j_gene: TRBJ1-1
abundance: many
CDR3nt: TGTGCCAGCTCACCCAGGGACGTTGCCACTGAAGCTTTCTTT
CDR3aa: CASSPRDVATEAFF

d_gene: TRBD1
v_gene: TRBV6-5
j_gene: TRBJ1-1
abundance: NA
CDR3nt: TGTGCCAGCAGTCCCAGGGGGTCGGACACTGAAGCTTTCTTT
CDR3aa: CASSPRGSDTEAFF

d_gene: TRBD1
v_gene: TRBV20-1
j_gene: TRBJ1-6
abundance: many
CDR3nt: TGCAGTGCTAGAGCAGGGGGCTCCTATAATTCACCCCTCCACTTT
CDR3aa: CSARAGGSYNSPLHF

d_gene: NA
v_gene: TRBV7-2
j_gene: TRBJ2-1
abundance: few
CDR3nt: TGTGCCAGCAGCTCTCTAGTAGGAGGATACAATGAGCAGTTCTTC
CDR3aa: CASSSLVGGYNEQFF

d_gene: NA
v_gene: TRBV12-5
j_gene: TRBJ1-2
abundance: few
CDR3nt: TGTGCTAGTGGTCCCCTATCCGTCGACTATGGCTACACCTTC
CDR3aa: CASGPLSVDYGYTF

d_gene: TRBD2
v_gene: TRBV10-3
j_gene: TRBJ2-5
abundance: NA
CDR3nt: TGTGCCATCAAGGCGGCGGGACTAGCGGTTCAAGAGACCCAGTACTTC
CDR3aa: CAIKAAGLAVQETQYF

d_gene: NA
v_gene: TRBV5-1
j_gene: TRBJ2-6
abundance: few
CDR3nt: TGCGCCAGCAGCTTCACCCCCACCTCTGGGGCCAACGTCCTGACTTTC
CDR3aa: CASSFTPTSGANVLTF

d_gene: NA
v_gene: TRBV2
j_gene: TRBJ1-3
abundance: many
CDR3nt: TGTGCCAGCAGTGAAGAATGGAGCTCTGGAAACACCATATATTTT
CDR3aa: CASSEEWSSGNTIYF

d_gene: NA
v_gene: TRBV3-1
j_gene: TRBJ1-1
abundance: few
CDR3nt: TGTGCCAGCAGCCAAGAGGTACGAAGGGCCCAGAAGAACACTGAAGCTTTCTTT
CDR3aa: CASSQEVRRAQKNTEAFF

d_gene: TRBD2
v_gene: TRBV9
j_gene: TRBJ2-3
abundance: many
CDR3nt: TGTGCCAGCAGCGTAGCTGATGGCGGGGGGGCCTGGGGCACAGATACGCAGTATTTT
CDR3aa: CASSVADGGGAWGTDTQYF

d_gene: NA
v_gene: TRBV7-9
j_gene: TRBJ1-1
abundance: NA
CDR3nt: TGTGCCAGCCTAGAGTGGGGAAAGACTGAAGCTTTCTTT
CDR3aa: CASLEWGKTEAFF